The clone carrying this TCR beta chain was detected many times. Its antigen is still unknown. The length of the CDR3 is 14 residues. V was shortened by 6 bases and J by 1 base, with 15 bases between the two germline ends. Looked up from germline, CDR1 is DFQATT and CDR2 is SNEGSKA (reference sequence). What was amplified from RNA transcripts were TCR beta CDR3 regions. The TCR CDR3 was amplified in a first-round RT-PCR using the HTBI primer set. TCRdb called the multiplex PCR reads again in MiXCR, with one record for every CDR3 protein. This sample has 550,000 to 700,000 distinct CDR3 sequences, with just over 45% found just once. The data were obtained in a study of T cells in Graves' hyperthyroidism and ophthalmopathy. Points from the study as a whole: Blood samples included most of the expanded thyroid clonotypes exceeding 0.001.

The study excluded patients with uncontrolled infection, other autoimmune disease, pregnancy or lactation. In making diagnoses, clinical symptoms, serum thyroxine and TRAb, thyroid ultrasound and orbital computed tomography were all used. The specimen sequenced was peripheral blood or thyroid tissue (not recorded which). V is TRBV20-1 and J is TRBJ1-1, with D perhaps TRBD1 (5 bases). The sequence was obtained from an adult woman with Graves' disease, either hyperthyroidism or ophthalmopathy (not recorded which). The CDR3 protein is CSAPQGIQNTEAFF. The CDR3 region has the DNA TGCAGTGCCCCCCAGGGCATACAGAACACTGAAGCTTTCTTT.